This T cell receptor (beta chain) was captured by sequencing in a study of T cell responses to AZD1222 COVID-19 vaccine. Study outcomes and limitations: No day 14 peak samples; only post-peak repertoires were characterized. Recipients of AZD1222 seropositive at baseline numbered only 6 or 7.

Method: immunoSEQ multiplex PCR; TCRdb's copy keeps in-frame clones and lacks some. The profile shows 180,000 or so clones, around 93% of them singletons. The CDR3 is made up of 15 amino acids. Germline V gene sequence: CDR1 LNHDA, CDR2 SQIVND (reference sequence). V lost 3 bases and J 4 bases, leaving 13 bases between the germline ends. Regarding this clone: The antigen remains undetermined.

Here the sequenced sample was peripheral blood, taken 28 days after the second AZD1222 dose. This sequence was found in an adult who received the AZD1222 COVID-19 vaccine. The rearrangement joins TRBV19 to TRBJ2-1; D is possibly TRBD2 (6 bases). The CDR3 reads CASSILGGPYNEQFF. The CDR3 region has the DNA TGTGCCAGTAGTATTCTCGGGGGACCGTACAATGAGCAGTTCTTC.